This TCR beta chain was recovered during a study of T-cell reconstitution after alpha-beta-depleted transplantation in children. This CDR3 region has 13 residues. V was shortened by 1 base and J by 9 bases, with 10 bases between the two germline ends. Per the germline V gene, CDR1 is SGHTA and CDR2 is FQGNSA. The TCRbeta library incorporated unique molecular identifiers. TCRdb redid the calling of the PCR reads with MiXCR, one entry per CDR3 protein. The data contain hundreds of thousands of distinct CDR3 sequences, about 15% of them seen just once; the ten biggest clones take up about 1.1%. This clonotype was counted ten times or more.

The receptor's source is a human donor who donated a stem cell graft to a child with acute myeloid leukemia. The sample was PBMCs from the stem cell graft donor, taken from the stem cell graft. The rearrangement links TRBV7-2 to TRBJ1-5; no definite D call. The CDR3 reads CASSLDPFSPQHF. The CDR3 DNA sequence: TGTGCCAGCAGCTTAGATCCGTTCTCGCCCCAGCATTTT.